Listed below are T cell receptor beta chains from one sample, sequenced in a study of blood T cell repertoires in COVID-19. The repertoire was sequenced with immunoSEQ multiplex PCR; TCRdb's copy has only in-frame clones and lacks some. The sample holds approximately 120,000 clones, around 83% seen once. Specimen: peripheral blood. The receptors derive from a human donor in a cohort sampled during active COVID-19. Each CDR3 is given with its conserved first and last residue. D genes are given only for firm matches. Size is omitted from some rows. Given values are once, few, many or a class for expanded clones.

size: .; V: TRBV18; D: TRBD1; J: TRBJ1-2; CDR3: CASSPFPGQGNYGYTF; DNA: TGTGCCAGCTCACCCTTTCCGGGACAGGGAAACTATGGCTACACCTTC
size: .; V: TRBV19; D: TRBD1; J: TRBJ1-6; CDR3: CASREGTGPNSPLHF; DNA: TGTGCCAGTAGAGAGGGGACAGGGCCGAATTCACCCCTCCACTTT
size: .; V: TRBV5-1; D: .; J: TRBJ1-1; CDR3: CASSTGVSTEAFF; DNA: TGCGCCAGCAGCACGGGGGTCTCCACTGAAGCTTTCTTT
size: many; V: TRBV19; D: TRBD1; J: TRBJ1-2; CDR3: CASTPGQDGYTF; DNA: TGTGCCAGTACCCCGGGACAGGATGGCTACACCTTC
size: .; V: TRBV4-1; D: TRBD2; J: TRBJ2-1; CDR3: CASSPTSSRSGINEQFF; DNA: TGCGCCAGCAGCCCAACTTCCTCGAGGAGCGGGATCAATGAGCAGTTCTTC
size: .; V: TRBV5-1; D: TRBD1; J: TRBJ1-6; CDR3: CASSLALDRNSPLHF; DNA: TGCGCCAGCAGCTTGGCCTTGGACAGGAATTCACCCCTCCACTTT
size: once; V: TRBV7-9; D: .; J: TRBJ1-2; CDR3: CASSFGGASYGYTF; DNA: TGTGCCAGCAGCTTCGGAGGCGCGAGCTATGGCTACACCTTC
size: .; V: TRBV18; D: .; J: TRBJ1-1; CDR3: CASSPSKRVTEAFF; DNA: TGTGCCAGCTCACCGTCAAAACGGGTCACTGAAGCTTTCTTT
size: .; V: TRBV7-2; D: .; J: TRBJ1-5; CDR3: CASSLVGGVDQPQHF; DNA: TGTGCCAGCAGCTTAGTGGGGGGGGTAGATCAGCCCCAGCATTTT
size: .; V: TRBV5-4; D: TRBD2; J: TRBJ2-1; CDR3: CASSLFAGGYNEQFF; DNA: TGTGCCAGCAGCTTGTTCGCGGGGGGCTACAATGAGCAGTTCTTC
size: .; V: TRBV4-3; D: .; J: TRBJ1-2; CDR3: CASSQGSLGGYTF; DNA: TGCGCCAGCAGCCAGGGGAGCTTGGGAGGCTACACCTTC
size: .; V: TRBV25-1; D: .; J: TRBJ1-2; CDR3: CASRASGDFYGYTF; DNA: TGTGCCAGCAGGGCGTCGGGGGATTTCTATGGCTACACCTTC
size: .; V: TRBV2; D: .; J: TRBJ1-2; CDR3: CASSEGGPYGYTF; DNA: TGTGCCAGCAGTGAGGGGGGGCCCTATGGCTACACCTTC
size: few; V: TRBV10-1; D: .; J: TRBJ1-1; CDR3: CASSDYPGGITEAFF; DNA: TGCGCCAGCAGTGATTACCCGGGAGGAATCACTGAAGCTTTCTTT
size: .; V: TRBV12-3/TRBV12-4; D: .; J: TRBJ1-1; CDR3: CASSRTGGTEAFF; DNA: TGTGCCAGCAGTCGTACCGGGGGCACTGAAGCTTTCTTT
size: once; V: TRBV9; D: .; J: TRBJ2-5; CDR3: CASSVGRAGAQETQYF; DNA: TGTGCCAGCAGCGTAGGGAGGGCGGGGGCGCAAGAGACCCAGTACTTC
size: .; V: TRBV19; D: .; J: TRBJ2-7; CDR3: CASSKRGGPQKASPYEQYF; DNA: TGTGCCAGTAGCAAAAGGGGGGGACCCCAGAAAGCCTCCCCCTACGAGCAGTACTTC
size: .; V: TRBV5-4; D: .; J: TRBJ1-3; CDR3: CASSRGGWRNTIYF; DNA: TGTGCCAGCAGCCGCGGGGGCTGGAGAAACACCATATATTTT
size: .; V: TRBV11-3; D: .; J: TRBJ2-3; CDR3: CASSLYGGGLTDTQYF; DNA: TGTGCCAGCAGCTTATACGGAGGAGGACTCACAGATACGCAGTATTTT
size: .; V: TRBV5-4; D: TRBD2; J: TRBJ2-2; CDR3: CASSDGTSGRASELFF; DNA: TGTGCCAGCAGCGACGGGACTAGCGGGAGGGCAAGCGAGCTGTTTTTT
size: .; V: TRBV5-4; D: .; J: TRBJ1-1; CDR3: CASSPGVNTEAFF; DNA: TGTGCCAGCAGCCCCGGGGTTAACACTGAAGCTTTCTTT
size: .; V: TRBV4-3; D: .; J: TRBJ1-6; CDR3: CASSQDFPPGALHF; DNA: TGCGCCAGCAGCCAAGACTTCCCCCCAGGCGCCCTCCACTTT
size: .; V: TRBV10-2; D: TRBD2; J: TRBJ2-3; CDR3: CASRDGFSGRGDTDTQYF; DNA: TGCGCCAGCAGAGACGGATTTAGCGGGAGAGGGGACACAGATACGCAGTATTTT
size: few; V: TRBV4-3; D: TRBD2; J: TRBJ2-3; CDR3: CASSLQREGSDTQYF; DNA: TGCGCCAGCAGCCTCCAGCGGGAGGGCTCAGATACGCAGTATTTT
size: .; V: TRBV7-2; D: .; J: TRBJ1-5; CDR3: CASSLDTGGNQPQHF; DNA: TGTGCCAGCAGCTTAGACACGGGGGGCAATCAGCCCCAGCATTTT
size: .; V: TRBV6-6; D: TRBD2; J: TRBJ2-1; CDR3: CASSDRLADTYNEQFF; DNA: TGTGCCAGCAGCGATCGACTAGCGGATACCTACAATGAGCAGTTCTTC
size: .; V: TRBV7-2; D: TRBD2; J: TRBJ2-2; CDR3: CASSLVVPGLAGTGELFF; DNA: TGTGCCAGCAGCTTAGTAGTTCCGGGACTAGCGGGAACCGGGGAGCTGTTTTTT
size: .; V: TRBV6-2/TRBV6-3; D: .; J: TRBJ2-5; CDR3: CASSYPREEETQYF; DNA: TGTGCCAGCAGTTACCCCAGGGAAGAAGAGACCCAGTACTTC
size: .; V: TRBV1; D: .; J: TRBJ1-5; CDR3: CTSSVTQGNQPQHF; DNA: TGCACCAGCAGCGTCACACAGGGGAATCAGCCCCAGCATTTT
size: .; V: TRBV7-2; D: TRBD2; J: TRBJ2-2; CDR3: CATAPGLAGPWGELFF; DNA: TGTGCCACCGCCCCAGGACTAGCGGGACCCTGGGGGGAGCTGTTTTTT
size: .; V: TRBV6-2/TRBV6-3; D: .; J: TRBJ2-1; CDR3: CASSYLDEQFF; DNA: TGTGCCAGCAGTTACCTCGATGAGCAGTTCTTC
size: .; V: TRBV29-1; D: .; J: TRBJ2-3; CDR3: CSVELGTDTQYF; DNA: TGCAGCGTTGAGCTCGGGACAGATACGCAGTATTTT
size: .; V: TRBV18; D: TRBD1; J: TRBJ2-6; CDR3: CASSPDRGTGANVLTF; DNA: TGTGCCAGCTCACCAGACAGGGGAACGGGGGCCAACGTCCTGACTTTC
size: .; V: TRBV12-3/TRBV12-4; D: .; J: TRBJ2-5; CDR3: CASSSRETQYF; DNA: TGTGCCAGCAGTTCCCGGGAGACCCAGTACTTC
size: .; V: TRBV3-1/TRBV3-2; D: .; J: TRBJ2-7; CDR3: CASSLQVSYEQYF; DNA: TGTGCCAGCAGCCTCCAGGTTTCCTACGAGCAGTACTTC
size: few; V: TRBV6-4; D: TRBD1; J: TRBJ2-2; CDR3: CASKKGQGDTGELFF; DNA: TGTGCCAGCAAGAAGGGACAGGGGGACACCGGGGAGCTGTTTTTT
size: .; V: TRBV5-4; D: .; J: TRBJ2-3; CDR3: CASSFQLRTDTQYF; DNA: TGTGCCAGCAGCTTTCAACTACGCACAGATACGCAGTATTTT
size: .; V: TRBV7-9; D: TRBD1; J: TRBJ1-1; CDR3: CASRTWQGDPRGTEAFF; DNA: TGTGCCAGCAGGACTTGGCAGGGGGATCCGAGGGGCACTGAAGCTTTCTTT
size: .; V: TRBV4-1; D: TRBD1; J: TRBJ2-2; CDR3: CASSQVPGQGTGELFF; DNA: TGCGCCAGCAGCCAGGTACCGGGACAGGGGACCGGGGAGCTGTTTTTT
size: .; V: TRBV12-5; D: TRBD2; J: TRBJ2-3; CDR3: CASGLVLAGADTQYF; DNA: TGTGCTAGTGGTTTGGTACTTGCGGGAGCCGATACGCAGTATTTT
size: .; V: TRBV5-4; D: .; J: TRBJ1-1; CDR3: CASSPTVYTEAFF; DNA: TGTGCCAGCAGCCCTACAGTCTACACTGAAGCTTTCTTT
size: .; V: TRBV5-1; D: TRBD1; J: TRBJ2-2; CDR3: CASSLGRGRGDTGELFF; DNA: TGCGCCAGCAGCTTGGGCAGGGGGCGCGGGGACACCGGGGAGCTGTTTTTT
size: .; V: TRBV2; D: .; J: TRBJ2-3; CDR3: CASSEIGGGITDTQYF; DNA: TGTGCCAGCAGTGAAATCGGGGGAGGTATCACAGATACGCAGTATTTT
size: .; V: TRBV24-1; D: .; J: TRBJ1-2; CDR3: CATSDTGLRGYTF; DNA: TGTGCCACCAGTGATACAGGGCTTCGTGGCTACACCTTC
size: once; V: TRBV7-8; D: .; J: TRBJ1-2; CDR3: CASSYRLRYDYTF; DNA: TGTGCCAGCAGCTACCGACTACGCTATGACTACACCTTC
size: .; V: TRBV6-2/TRBV6-3; D: .; J: TRBJ2-1; CDR3: CASSLGPSGINEQFF; DNA: TGTGCCAGCAGCCTTGGGCCGTCGGGGATAAATGAGCAGTTCTTC